These 19 T cell receptor beta chains were sequenced from one sample in a study of CD8+CD57+ T cells in acquired aplastic anemia. Genomic DNA, serving as template, underwent TCR beta VDJ and CDR3 profiling. Each CDR3 protein gets one entry after TCRdb re-called the reads with MiXCR. Here the sample spans roughly 500,000 distinct CDR3 sequences, 25% to 40% being singletons. Individuals selected for sequencing had exhibited CD8+CD57+ cell expansion on flow cytometry. The sequenced sample was sorted CD4+, CD8+, or CD8+CD57+ T cells (not recorded which) from PBMCs. Source of these receptors: a human donor with aplastic anemia.

Remarks on this clonotype: It may be a read error: a sequence one base away is much more abundant. No conserved phenylalanine or tryptophan ends this CDR3, so it is likely a read error. The DNA of the CDR3 is TGCGCCAGCAGCACGGACAGGGGGAGCAAAGAGACCCAGTACCTC. It yields the protein CASSTDRGSKETQYL. V gene TRBV5-1 combines with J gene TRBJ2-5; 10 positions agree with TRBD1. The CDR3 sequence is 15 residues long. J was trimmed by 3 bases and V by 4 bases; bases with no gene match: 6. Germline V gene data show CDR1 as SGHRS and CDR2 as YFSETQ.

Regarding this clonotype: Germline is not matched at one junction end, which may reflect a read error. V and J are TRBV10-3 and TRBJ2-7; the match to TRBD1 covers 10 bases. Per the germline V gene, CDR1 is ENHRY and CDR2 is SYGVKD. The CDR3 spans 15 residues. CDR3 coding DNA: TGTGCCAGCAGTTACTCCGGGACAGGGGTCGACGAGCAGTACTTC. Its protein product is CASSYSGTGVDEQYF.

The chain recombines TRBV5-1 with TRBJ2-7, with 12 nucleotides matching TRBD2. The tail of the sequence fits TRBJ2-1 better, so the J call may be wrong. The CDR3 extends over 14 amino acids. CDR1 SGHRS and CDR2 YFSETQ come from the germline V gene. The DNA of the CDR3 is TGCGCCAGCAGCTTGGGACTAGCGGGGGCTGAGCAGTTCTTC. It encodes CASSLGLAGAEQFF.

About this clonotype itself: The junction does not match germline at one end; this may be a read error. The V and J genes are TRBV12-3 or TRBV12-4 and TRBJ1-6, with 7 bases identical to TRBD1. The CDR3 runs to 15 residues. CDR3 amino acids: CASREGTGVNSPLYF. The CDR3 bases are TGTGCCAGCAGAGAAGGTACAGGGGTTAATTCACCCCTCTACTTT.

This clonotype was recorded many times. This sequence joins TRBV25-1 and TRBJ1-1; D perhaps matches TRBD1 (5 bases). CDR1 MGHDK and CDR2 SYGVNS come from the germline V gene. The V and J ends lost 4 bases and 9 bases respectively, with 12 bases between them. The CDR3 totals 12 residues. The CDR3 nucleotides read TGTGCCAGCAGTGTTCGCCAGGGTAAAGCTTTCTTT. It codes for CASSVRQGKAFF.

Many counts were recorded for this clonotype. The rearrangement joins TRBV20-1 to TRBJ1-2; 9 bases line up with TRBD1. The CDR3 runs to 12 residues. The junction had 0 bases not matched to a gene; V was cut back by 1 base and J by 6 bases. Germline CDR1 and CDR2: DFQATT and SNEGSKA (reference sequence). The CDR3 spells CSARGDRDGYTF. The CDR3 DNA follows: TGCAGTGCTAGAGGGGACAGGGATGGCTACACCTTC.

In regard to this clonotype: As the CDR3 is not closed by the conserved phenylalanine or tryptophan, this likely results from a read error. The chain employs TRBV2 and TRBJ2-7; weak D call: TRBD2 (6 bases). CDR3 length: 15 amino acids. V was pared by 5 bases and J by 2 bases, with 16 bases between. Germline V CDR1 and CDR2: SNHLY, FYNNEI. The CDR3 DNA reads as TGTGCCAGCAGTCGCCTGGAAGGCGGGACCTACGAGCAGTACCTC. Its protein is CASSRLEGGTYEQYL.

This clonotype was recorded once. V and J are TRBV10-3 and TRBJ2-7, with TRBD2 matching 9 bases. The CDR3 contains 14 residues. CDR1 is ENHRY, CDR2 SYGVKD, per germline. V trimming: 11 bases; J trimming: 7 bases; junction bases outside the gene matches: 15. For the CDR3, the DNA is TGTGCCTGGAGTGTTTTAGCGGGAGCAGGTGAGCAGTACTTC. Protein: CAWSVLAGAGEQYF.

This clonotype occurred a few times. The V and J genes are TRBV29-1 and TRBJ1-2, with D unclear. The CDR3 sequence is 11 residues long. Germline V gene lookup returns CDR1 SQVTM and CDR2 ANQGSEA. Trimming took off 3 bases at V and 2 bases at J, with 4 bases between the two ends. The CDR3 DNA is TGCAGCGTTGAGGGAAACTATGGCTACACCTTC. Its protein product is CSVEGNYGYTF.

The chain employs TRBV20-1 and TRBJ2-1; 7 bases match TRBD2. Germline trimming cut 0 bases from V and 1 base from J; bases unmatched to any gene: 9. CDR1 is DFQATT, CDR2 SNEGSKA, per germline (reference sequence). This CDR3 region has 17 residues. The CDR3 DNA follows: TGCAGTGCTAGAGATTCTTTGGCGGGAGCATCCTACAATGAGCAGTTCTTC. Translated: CSARDSLAGASYNEQFF.

In its sample, this clonotype was seen a few times. Its ends do not fully match the called genes, so a read error is possible. The V and J genes are TRBV7-3 and TRBJ2-2; TRBD2 matches at 12 bases. This CDR3 is built from 17 residues. Germline CDR1 reads SGHTA; CDR2 reads FQGTGA. This chain's CDR3 is CASSVTSGRLNAGELFF. The CDR3 DNA reads as TGTGCCAGCAGCGTAACTAGCGGGAGGCTCAATGCCGGGGAGCTGTTTTTT. Full variable domain (outside the CDR3, taken from reference TRBV7-3 and TRBJ2-2): GAGVSQTPSNKVTEKGKYVELRCDPISGHTALYWYRQSLGQGPEFLIYFQGTGAADDSGLPNDRFFAVRPEGSVSTLKIQRTERGDSAVYLCASSVTSGRLNAGELFFGEGSRLTVL.

The table lists this clonotype with many counts. The chain couples TRBV7-9 to TRBJ2-6; D is uncertain. Germline CDR1 is SEHNR and CDR2 is FQNEAQ (reference sequence). The CDR3 consists of 15 residues. Trimming took 4 bases from V and 0 from J, leaving 7 bases between them. DNA for the CDR3: TGTGCCAGCAGCTGGCCGAACTCTGGGGCCAACGTCCTGACTTTC. It translates to CASSWPNSGANVLTF.

The rearrangement uses TRBV6-1 and TRBJ2-3; D is unclear. V lost 11 bases and J lost 1, with 7 bases in between. This CDR3 is 11 amino acids long. Per germline, CDR1 MNHNS and CDR2 SASEGT. CDR3 DNA: TGTGCCTGTGCGGGCACAGATACGCAGTATTTT. This gives the protein CACAGTDTQYF.

The chain is built from TRBV10-3 and TRBJ2-2, with D unresolved. This CDR3 region has 15 residues. Trimming cost V 6 bases and J 0 bases, with 11 bases left between them. The germline V gene encodes CDR1 ENHRY and CDR2 SYGVKD. CDR3 region: CAIRRVISNTGELFF. The CDR3 DNA follows: TGTGCCATCAGAAGAGTTATATCGAACACCGGGGAGCTGTTTTTT.

The gene calls are TRBV5-1 and TRBJ2-7, with 8 bases identical to TRBD2. With V trimmed by 0 bases and J by 0 bases, 2 bases remained unmatched. This CDR3 contains 15 residues. Per the germline V gene, CDR1 is SGHRS and CDR2 is YFSETQ. CDR3 bases: TGCGCCAGCAGCTTGGAGCGGGGGATCTCCTACGAGCAGTACTTC. Its protein is CASSLERGISYEQYF.

In its sample, this clonotype was seen many times. A read error may produce the germline difference seen at one junction end. V is TRBV19 and J is TRBJ2-7; 11 bases map to TRBD2. Looked up from germline, CDR1 is LNHDA and CDR2 is SQIVND (reference sequence). The CDR3 contains 14 residues. CDR3 region: CASRIAGGSYEQYF. CDR3 in DNA: TGTGCCAGTAGAATAGCGGGAGGGTCCTACGAGCAGTACTTC.

The J gene is TRBJ2-1, the V gene TRBV25-1; the match to TRBD1 covers 7 bases. The CDR3 extends over 15 amino acids. Germline trimming cut 6 bases from V and 4 bases from J; bases unmatched to any gene: 9. Germline CDR1 reads MGHDK; CDR2 reads SYGVNS. Here the CDR3 reads CASSMGRDRYNEQFF. DNA of the CDR3: TGTGCCAGCAGCATGGGCCGGGACAGATACAATGAGCAGTTCTTC. The full variable domain, with the rest looked up from reference TRBV25-1 and TRBJ2-1, is EADIYQTPRYLVIGTGKKITLECSQTMGHDKMYWYQQDPGMELHLIHYSYGVNSTEKGDLSSESTVSRIRTEHFPLTLESARPSHTSQYLCASSMGRDRYNEQFFGPGTRLTVL.

Notes on this clonotype: A much larger clone is a single base away; this may be a read error. The V gene is TRBV20-1, the J gene TRBJ2-7; D might be TRBD1 (6 bases). Trimming shortened V by 1 base and J by 3 bases, and 10 bases separated the two germline ends. CDR3 length: 13 residues. Germline loops: CDR1 DFQATT, CDR2 SNEGSKA (reference sequence). CDR3 nucleotides: TGCAGTGCTAGAGGACAGGTGAGCTACGAGCAGTACTTC. It specifies CSARGQVSYEQYF.

A few counts support this clonotype. The chain recombines TRBV14 with TRBJ2-2; D possibly corresponds to TRBD2 (5 bases). Per the germline V gene, CDR1 is SGHDN and CDR2 is FVKESK. V shed 0 bases and J shed 0 bases, with 17 bases lying between them. The CDR3 is 19 residues long. In DNA, the CDR3 is TGTGCCAGCAGCCAAGATTGGGTACGGGAAGGATCGAACACCGGGGAGCTGTTTTTT. It translates to CASSQDWVREGSNTGELFF.